The clone carrying this T cell receptor (beta chain) has a handful of counts. The data originate from a study of T cells in Graves' hyperthyroidism and ophthalmopathy. Study context: Before treatment of any kind, peripheral blood was taken at initial diagnosis.

Calling Graves' hyperthyroidism stable meant ophthalmopathy did not progress within 18 months. The CDR3 regions of TCR beta were amplified from RNA transcripts. With the HTBI primer set, the TCR CDR3 went through a first round of RT-PCR. TCRdb recomputed calls from the multiplex PCR reads with MiXCR, one row per CDR3 protein. The table lists around 600,000 distinct CDR3 sequences, 15% to 19% of them singletons. V was shortened by 11 bases and J by 0 bases, with 8 bases between the two germline ends. The CDR3 sequence is 12 residues long. Germline V gives CDR1 MNHNS, CDR2 SASEGT. The clonotype originates from a woman under 40 with Graves' hyperthyroidism. V gene TRBV6-1 combines with J gene TRBJ1-5; no clear D. Sequencing was performed on blood. Written as DNA, the CDR3 is TGTGCCTCTGGGGTTAGCAATCAGCCCCAGCATTTT. This sequence encodes CASGVSNQPQHF.